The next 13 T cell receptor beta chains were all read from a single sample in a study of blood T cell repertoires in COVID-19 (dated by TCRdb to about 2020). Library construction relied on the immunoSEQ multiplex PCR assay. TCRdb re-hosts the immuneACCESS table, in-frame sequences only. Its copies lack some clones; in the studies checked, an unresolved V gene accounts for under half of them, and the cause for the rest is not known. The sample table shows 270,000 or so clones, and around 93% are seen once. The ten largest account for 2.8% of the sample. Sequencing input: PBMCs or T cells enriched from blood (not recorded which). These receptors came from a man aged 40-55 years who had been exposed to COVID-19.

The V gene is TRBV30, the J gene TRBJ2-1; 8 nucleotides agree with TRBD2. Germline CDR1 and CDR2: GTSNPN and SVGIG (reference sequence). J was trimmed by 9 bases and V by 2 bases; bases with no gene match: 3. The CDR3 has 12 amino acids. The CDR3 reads CAWSSLAAEQFF. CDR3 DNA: TGTGCCTGGAGTTCACTAGCGGCTGAGCAGTTCTTC.

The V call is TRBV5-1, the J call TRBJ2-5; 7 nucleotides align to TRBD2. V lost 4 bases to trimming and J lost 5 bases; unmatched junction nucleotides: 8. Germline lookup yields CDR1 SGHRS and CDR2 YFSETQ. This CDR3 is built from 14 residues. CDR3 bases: TGCGCCAGCAGCCGGAGCGGGGTCGAGGAGACCCAGTACTTC. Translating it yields CASSRSGVEETQYF.

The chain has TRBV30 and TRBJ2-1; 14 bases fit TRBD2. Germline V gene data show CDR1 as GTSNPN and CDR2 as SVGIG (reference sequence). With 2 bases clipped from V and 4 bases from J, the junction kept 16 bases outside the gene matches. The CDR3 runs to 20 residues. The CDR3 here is CAWSPGFGTSGRGSYNEQFF. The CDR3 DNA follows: TGTGCCTGGAGTCCTGGGTTCGGGACTAGCGGGAGAGGTTCTTACAATGAGCAGTTCTTC.

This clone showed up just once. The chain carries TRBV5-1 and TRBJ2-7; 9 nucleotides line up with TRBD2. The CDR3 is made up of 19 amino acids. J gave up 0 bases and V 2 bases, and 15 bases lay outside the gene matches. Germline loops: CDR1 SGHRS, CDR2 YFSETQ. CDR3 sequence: CASSLVETSGPRSSYEQYF. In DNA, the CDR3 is TGCGCCAGCAGCTTAGTAGAGACTAGCGGCCCCCGTAGCTCCTACGAGCAGTACTTC.

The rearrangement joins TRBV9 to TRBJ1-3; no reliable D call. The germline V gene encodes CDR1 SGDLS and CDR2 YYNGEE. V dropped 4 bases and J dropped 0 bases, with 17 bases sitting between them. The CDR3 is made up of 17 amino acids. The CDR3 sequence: CASSTPYSTDSGNTIYF. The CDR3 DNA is TGTGCCAGCAGCACACCATATAGCACGGACTCTGGAAACACCATATATTTT.

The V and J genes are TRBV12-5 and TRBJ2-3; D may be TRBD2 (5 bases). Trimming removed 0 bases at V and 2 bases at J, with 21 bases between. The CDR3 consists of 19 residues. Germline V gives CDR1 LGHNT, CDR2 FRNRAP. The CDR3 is CASGLVGFVRADVTDTQYF. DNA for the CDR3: TGTGCTAGTGGTTTGGTTGGTTTTGTACGAGCGGATGTCACAGATACGCAGTATTTT.

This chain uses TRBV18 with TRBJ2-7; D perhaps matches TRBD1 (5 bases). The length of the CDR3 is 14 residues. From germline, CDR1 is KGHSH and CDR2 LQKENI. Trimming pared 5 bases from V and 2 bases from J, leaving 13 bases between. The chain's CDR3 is CASSSQGVTYEQYF. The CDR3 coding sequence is TGTGCCAGCTCATCGCAGGGCGTCACCTACGAGCAGTACTTC.

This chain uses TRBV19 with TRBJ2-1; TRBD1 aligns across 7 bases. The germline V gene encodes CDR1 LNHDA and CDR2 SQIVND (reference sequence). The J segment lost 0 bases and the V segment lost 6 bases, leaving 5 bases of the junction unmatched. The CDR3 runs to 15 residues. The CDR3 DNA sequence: TGTGCCAGTAGGATATCAGGGGGCTCCTACAATGAGCAGTTCTTC. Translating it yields CASRISGGSYNEQFF. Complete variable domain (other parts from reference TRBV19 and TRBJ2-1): DGGITQSPKYLFRKEGQNVTLSCEQNLNHDAMYWYRQDPGQGLRLIYYSQIVNDFQKGDIAEGYSVSREKKESFPLTVTSAQKNPTAFYLCASRISGGSYNEQFFGPGTRLTVL.

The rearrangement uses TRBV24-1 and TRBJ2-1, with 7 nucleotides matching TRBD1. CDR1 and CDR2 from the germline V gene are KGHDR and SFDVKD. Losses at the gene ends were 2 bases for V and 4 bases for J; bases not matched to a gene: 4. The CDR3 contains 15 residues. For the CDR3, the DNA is TGTGCCACCAGTGATTCCGGGACAGCATACAATGAGCAGTTCTTC. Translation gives CATSDSGTAYNEQFF.

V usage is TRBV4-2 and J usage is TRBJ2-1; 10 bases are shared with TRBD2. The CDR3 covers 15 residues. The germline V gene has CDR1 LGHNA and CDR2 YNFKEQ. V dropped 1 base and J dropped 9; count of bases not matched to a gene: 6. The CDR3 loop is CASSQVSGRGGEQFF. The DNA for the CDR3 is TGTGCCAGCAGCCAAGTAAGCGGGAGGGGAGGTGAGCAGTTCTTC.

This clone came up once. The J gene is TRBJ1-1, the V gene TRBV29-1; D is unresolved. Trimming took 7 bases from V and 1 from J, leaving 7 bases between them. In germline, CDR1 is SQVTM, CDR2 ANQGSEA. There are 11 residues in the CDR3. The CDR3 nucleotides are TGCAGCGGACTCTCGAACACTGAAGCTTTCTTT. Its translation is CSGLSNTEAFF.

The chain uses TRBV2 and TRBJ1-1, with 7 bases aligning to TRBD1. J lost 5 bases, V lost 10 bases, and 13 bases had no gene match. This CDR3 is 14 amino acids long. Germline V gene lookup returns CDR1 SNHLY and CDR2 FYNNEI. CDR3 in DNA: TGTGCCACCCTAGATAAGACAGGGAGTACTGAAGCTTTCTTT. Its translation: CATLDKTGSTEAFF.

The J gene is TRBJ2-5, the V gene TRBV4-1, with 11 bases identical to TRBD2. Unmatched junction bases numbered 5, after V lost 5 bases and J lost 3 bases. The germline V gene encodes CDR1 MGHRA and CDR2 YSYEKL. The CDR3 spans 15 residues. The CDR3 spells CASSWPSGGKETQYF. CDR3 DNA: TGCGCCAGCAGCTGGCCTAGCGGGGGGAAAGAGACCCAGTACTTC.